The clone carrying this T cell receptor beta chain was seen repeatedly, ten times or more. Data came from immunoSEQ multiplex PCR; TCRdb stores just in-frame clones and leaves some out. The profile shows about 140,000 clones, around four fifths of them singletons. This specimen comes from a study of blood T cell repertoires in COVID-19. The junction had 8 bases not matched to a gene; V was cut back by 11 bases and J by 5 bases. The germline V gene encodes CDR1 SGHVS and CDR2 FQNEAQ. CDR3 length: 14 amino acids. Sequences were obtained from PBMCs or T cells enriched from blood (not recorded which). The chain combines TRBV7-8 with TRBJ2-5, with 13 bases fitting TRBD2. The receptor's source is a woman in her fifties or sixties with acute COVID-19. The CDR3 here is CAAGTSGMWETQYF. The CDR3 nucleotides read TGTGCCGCGGGGACTAGCGGGATGTGGGAGACCCAGTACTTC.